Each of the 4 T cell receptor beta chains below was sequenced from the same sample in a study of cytomegalovirus exposure and HLA in healthy donors. PCR involved 60 Vbeta and 13 Jbeta primers. Data came from immunoSEQ multiplex PCR; TCRdb stores just in-frame clones and leaves some out. The table lists around 160,000 clones, approximately 80% of them singletons. The source material was PBMCs. The receptors stem from a man between 18 and 29 years old in good health and CMV-seropositive.

This clone appeared a single time. The chain couples TRBV12-5 to TRBJ2-7; maybe TRBD1 (6 bases). The V gene's germline CDR1 is LGHNT and CDR2 FRNRAP. With 6 bases removed from V and 1 base from J, the gap between germline ends came to 10 bases. This CDR3 contains 13 residues. CDR3 region: CASGAGQSYEQYF. DNA of the CDR3: TGTGCTAGTGGCGCCGGACAGTCCTACGAGCAGTACTTC.

The chain combines TRBV6-4 with TRBJ1-2; the D gene is possibly TRBD1 (5 bases). The germline V and J ends were trimmed by 2 bases and 8 bases, with 6 bases remaining between them. The CDR3 loop spans 11 amino acids. Germline CDR1 and CDR2: MRHNA and SNTAGT. CDR3 amino acids: CASSDGAGYTF. CDR3 nucleotide sequence: TGTGCCAGCAGTGACGGGGCCGGCTACACCTTC.

This clone has only one observation. The chain combines TRBV6-1 with TRBJ2-7; D is uncertain. The V gene lost 6 bases and the J gene lost 3 bases, with 15 bases spanning the gap. Germline V gives CDR1 MNHNS, CDR2 SASEGT. The CDR3 sequence is 14 residues long. CDR3 protein: CASRPVIASYEQYF. The CDR3, as DNA: TGTGCCAGCAGGCCGGTGATCGCGAGCTACGAGCAGTACTTC.

This clone has a handful of counts. The V call is TRBV15, the J call TRBJ1-1, with a weak D call TRBD1 (5 bases). Germline V gene sequence: CDR1 LNHNV, CDR2 YYDKDF (reference sequence). The CDR3 has 12 amino acids. Trimming took 5 bases from V and 4 from J, leaving 8 bases between them. CDR3 in DNA: TGTGCCACCAGCGGGGGGGGCACTGAAGCTTTCTTT. It translates to CATSGGGTEAFF.